These T cell receptor beta chains were read from a single sample in a study of neoadjuvant nivolumab and ipilimumab in lung cancer. Here immunoSEQ multiplex PCR was the method, and the copy in TCRdb shows in-frame clones only, minus some. The sample carries some 17,000 clones, roughly 76% recorded once. The material was tumor tissue, obtained after neoadjuvant nivolumab, alone or with ipilimumab, at or shortly before surgery. The receptors stem from an adult with non-small cell lung cancer. CDR3s include the opening cysteine and the closing phenylalanine or tryptophan. The D gene is left open where the match is weak. Expanded clones get a size class; other rows say once, few or many, or leave the size out.

j_call,d_call,v_call,cdr3_length,clone_size,cdr3_aa,cdr3_nt
TRBJ1-2,NA,TRBV18,14,NA,CASSPRTENYGYTF,TGTGCCAGCTCACCACGGACAGAAAACTATGGCTACACCTTC
TRBJ1-3,TRBD1,TRBV6-5,15,NA,CASSYQGDPGNTIYF,TGTGCCAGCAGTTACCAGGGGGACCCTGGAAACACCATATATTTT
TRBJ2-1,TRBD1,TRBV7-2,15,NA,CASSLARGQSVKQFF,TGTGCCAGCAGCTTAGCTAGGGGACAGAGCGTCAAGCAGTTCTTC
TRBJ1-6,TRBD1,TRBV7-8,13,NA,CASSLDRSSPLHF,TGTGCCAGCAGCTTGGACAGGTCTTCACCCCTCCACTTT
TRBJ2-2,NA,TRBV2,14,few,CASSELLGTGELFF,TGTGCCAGCAGTGAACTGCTGGGGACCGGGGAGCTGTTTTTT
TRBJ1-1,TRBD1,TRBV27,15,few,CASSLLSTGFAEAFF,TGTGCCAGCAGTTTATTGTCGACAGGGTTCGCTGAAGCTTTCTTT
TRBJ2-3,TRBD2,TRBV11-3,16,once,CASSPGTSGAADTQYF,TGTGCCAGCAGCCCCGGGACTAGCGGGGCGGCAGATACGCAGTATTTT
TRBJ2-5,NA,TRBV6-1,14,NA,CASSEVLSGETQYF,TGTGCCAGCAGTGAAGTTCTGTCCGGAGAGACCCAGTACTTC
TRBJ1-2,NA,TRBV6-6,15,NA,CASSYVGSGRYGYTF,TGTGCCAGCAGTTACGTGGGAAGCGGGAGGTATGGCTACACCTTC
TRBJ1-1,NA,TRBV9,13,NA,CASSKGGRTEAFF,TGTGCCAGCAGCAAAGGGGGGAGGACTGAAGCTTTCTTT
TRBJ2-7,NA,TRBV14,15,NA,CASSQSTGQVYEQYF,TGTGCCAGCAGCCAGTCAACAGGGCAAGTCTACGAGCAGTACTTC
TRBJ2-2,NA,TRBV11-2,18,NA,CASSLIFQGPSNTGELFF,TGTGCCAGCAGCTTAATCTTCCAGGGCCCTTCGAACACCGGGGAGCTGTTTTTT
TRBJ1-1,NA,TRBV5-1,16,few,CASSLRPKIMNTEAFF,TGCGCCAGCAGCTTGAGACCGAAGATTATGAACACTGAAGCTTTCTTT
TRBJ2-1,NA,TRBV5-1,16,NA,CASSFQGTSSYNEQFF,TGCGCCAGCAGCTTTCAGGGAACAAGCTCCTACAATGAGCAGTTCTTC
TRBJ1-2,NA,TRBV7-9,13,few,CASSLSQNYGYTF,TGTGCCAGCAGCTTATCCCAAAACTATGGCTACACCTTC
TRBJ2-1,NA,TRBV5-1,14,NA,CASSLRGAGAEQFF,TGCGCCAGCAGCTTGAGGGGGGCGGGGGCTGAGCAGTTCTTC
TRBJ1-3,NA,TRBV9,17,NA,CASSVAGSSISGNTIYF,TGTGCCAGCAGCGTAGCCGGGTCTTCCATCTCTGGAAACACCATATATTTT
TRBJ2-1,NA,TRBV5-1,12,NA,CASSLGGPEQFF,TGCGCCAGCAGCCTAGGGGGTCCCGAGCAGTTCTTC
TRBJ2-1,NA,TRBV10-1,12,NA,CATARAGGEQFF,TGCGCCACCGCCCGGGCAGGAGGTGAGCAGTTCTTC
TRBJ1-5,NA,TRBV27,14,NA,CASSFSGTQQPQHF,TGTGCCAGCTCGTTTTCCGGGACACAACAGCCCCAGCATTTT
TRBJ2-3,NA,TRBV18,10,NA,CASSQDTQYF,TGTGCCAGCTCACAAGATACGCAGTATTTT
TRBJ2-1,TRBD2,TRBV11-3,15,NA,CASSGSGGAYNEQFF,TGTGCCAGCAGCGGTAGCGGGGGGGCCTATAATGAGCAGTTCTTC
TRBJ2-7,NA,TRBV11-3,15,NA,CASSPNGAGWNEQYF,TGTGCCAGCAGCCCAAACGGGGCAGGGTGGAACGAGCAGTACTTC
TRBJ1-2,TRBD1,TRBV30,14,NA,CAWERTGTGYGYTF,TGTGCCTGGGAAAGAACCGGGACAGGGTATGGCTACACCTTC
TRBJ2-5,NA,TRBV29-1,15,NA,CSVEPDRPYQETQYF,TGCAGCGTTGAACCTGACAGACCGTACCAAGAGACCCAGTACTTC
TRBJ2-3,TRBD1,TRBV7-7,15,medium-sized,CASSFLGTGTDTQYF,TGTGCTAGCAGCTTTCTGGGGACAGGGACAGATACGCAGTATTTT
TRBJ1-2,NA,TRBV7-8,14,few,CASTLLRGDYGYTF,TGTGCCAGCACCCTCTTGCGAGGCGACTATGGCTACACCTTC
TRBJ2-7,TRBD2,TRBV7-9,16,NA,CASSLARGGSSYEQYF,TGTGCCAGCAGCTTAGCCCGGGGAGGGAGCTCCTACGAGCAGTACTTC
TRBJ2-3,TRBD2,TRBV2,16,once,CASSSTSGGSTDTQYF,TGTGCCAGCAGTTCGACTAGCGGGGGGTCGACAGATACGCAGTATTTT
TRBJ1-5,NA,TRBV6-6,13,once,CASTPGGNQPQHF,TGTGCCAGTACCCCAGGGGGCAATCAGCCCCAGCATTTT
TRBJ2-2,NA,TRBV2,14,few,CASSAVQGTGELFF,TGTGCCAGCAGCGCAGTTCAGGGCACCGGGGAGCTGTTTTTT
TRBJ1-6,NA,TRBV7-9,17,few,CASSTDPGSSYNSPLHF,TGTGCCAGCAGCACTGACCCTGGGAGCTCCTATAATTCACCCCTCCACTTT
TRBJ2-7,NA,TRBV28,13,NA,CASGEQGIDEQYF,TGTGCCAGCGGAGAACAGGGAATCGACGAGCAGTACTTC
TRBJ1-2,NA,TRBV4-1,16,NA,CASSQENRFNFYGYTF,TGCGCCAGCAGCCAAGAGAACAGATTTAATTTCTATGGCTACACCTTC
TRBJ2-7,NA,TRBV5-1,15,NA,CASSLDGTVAYEQYF,TGCGCCAGCAGCTTGGATGGGACGGTGGCCTACGAGCAGTACTTC
TRBJ1-2,TRBD1,TRBV6-5,13,few,CASKGQGSYGYTF,TGTGCCAGCAAAGGACAGGGGAGCTATGGCTACACCTTC
TRBJ2-6,NA,TRBV6-6,16,NA,CASRLWGANGANVLTF,TGTGCCAGCAGGCTGTGGGGGGCGAATGGGGCCAACGTCCTGACTTTC
TRBJ2-5,TRBD1,TRBV30,12,few,CAWSGTGGTQYF,TGTGCCTGGAGCGGGACAGGGGGTACCCAGTACTTC
TRBJ2-3,NA,TRBV7-2,15,once,CASSPEARLTDTQYF,TGTGCCAGCAGCCCGGAGGCAAGGTTAACAGATACGCAGTATTTT
TRBJ2-5,TRBD2,TRBV6-6,16,NA,CASSLSSGGARETQYF,TGTGCCAGCAGTTTGAGTAGCGGGGGGGCTAGGGAGACCCAGTACTTC
TRBJ2-1,TRBD2,TRBV30,17,NA,CAWERGAIVRSYNEQFF,TGTGCCTGGGAGCGGGGGGCGATTGTGAGGTCCTACAATGAGCAGTTCTTC
TRBJ1-2,NA,TRBV6-6,14,few,CASSPGGEGYGYTF,TGTGCCAGCAGCCCTGGGGGGGAAGGCTATGGCTACACCTTC
TRBJ2-3,NA,TRBV10-2,14,NA,CASSEVWGTDTQYF,TGCGCCAGCAGTGAGGTGTGGGGCACAGATACGCAGTATTTT
TRBJ1-2,NA,TRBV5-1,13,once,CASSLAGGSGYTF,TGCGCCAGCAGCTTGGCGGGGGGCTCTGGCTACACCTTC
TRBJ1-3,NA,TRBV7-3,13,NA,CASSGGSGNTIYF,TGTGCCAGCAGCGGGGGCTCTGGAAACACCATATATTTT
TRBJ2-7,TRBD2,TRBV29-1,13,NA,CSVEGGGNYEQYF,TGCAGCGTTGAGGGCGGGGGTAACTACGAGCAGTACTTC
TRBJ1-1,TRBD1,TRBV30,13,medium-sized,CAWGTGDGTEAFF,TGTGCCTGGGGGACAGGGGATGGCACTGAAGCTTTCTTT